One and the same sample provided the 20 T cell receptor beta chains below, sequenced in a study of cytomegalovirus exposure and HLA in healthy donors. 13 Jbeta primers and 60 Vbeta primers were used for the PCR. Assay used: immunoSEQ multiplex PCR; TCRdb lists only in-frame clones, some missing. The data show around 150,000 clones, 70% to 85% seen once. Material for sequencing was PBMCs. Every receptor here comes from a man between 35 and 55 years old in good health and CMV-seronegative.

This clone has only a few counts. The gene calls are TRBV4-3 and TRBJ2-1; 11 nucleotides line up with TRBD2. Per the germline V gene, CDR1 is LGHNA and CDR2 is YSLEER. This CDR3 has 17 amino acids. After removal of 5 bases from V and 0 bases from J, the junction contained 6 bases not matched to a gene. The CDR3: CASSGGTSGSSYNEQFF. Written as DNA, the CDR3 is TGCGCCAGCAGCGGAGGGACTAGCGGAAGCTCCTACAATGAGCAGTTCTTC.

The chain combines TRBV5-1 with TRBJ2-1; 9 nucleotides agree with TRBD2. V shed 4 bases, J shed 1 base, and the junction held 3 bases outside the gene matches. There are 15 residues in the CDR3. Per the germline V gene, CDR1 is SGHRS and CDR2 is YFSETQ. The CDR3, as DNA: TGCGCCAGCAGCAATAGCGGGAGTTCCTACAATGAGCAGTTCTTC. Translated: CASSNSGSSYNEQFF.

Note on this clone: Additional DNA sequences in this sample encode the identical CDR3. CDR3 DNA: TGCGCCAGCAGTGAGTTACTACAGGGGACGCAGTACTTC. Its protein is CASSELLQGTQYF. The V call is TRBV10-1, the J call TRBJ2-7, with 7 bases lining up with TRBD1. This CDR3 is built from 13 residues. With 1 base clipped from V and 9 bases from J, the junction kept 6 bases outside the gene matches. In germline, CDR1 is WNHNN, CDR2 SYGVQD (reference sequence).

The chain recombines TRBV5-1 with TRBJ2-7; a possible D gene is TRBD1 (5 bases). CDR1 is SGHRS, CDR2 YFSETQ, per germline. This CDR3 has 14 amino acids. The V end lost 0 bases, the J end lost 2 bases, and 9 bases lay between the germline ends. CDR3 amino acids: CASSLGQPTYEQYF. Here the CDR3 DNA reads TGCGCCAGCAGCTTGGGACAGCCTACCTACGAGCAGTACTTC.

V gene TRBV10-3 combines with J gene TRBJ2-3; TRBD1 aligns across 9 bases. Germline V gene lookup returns CDR1 ENHRY and CDR2 SYGVKD. V was clipped by 6 bases and J by 2 bases; unmatched bases: 6. The CDR3 spans 15 residues. This CDR3 is CAISPQGADTDTQYF. The DNA of the CDR3 is TGTGCCATCAGCCCACAGGGGGCGGACACAGATACGCAGTATTTT.

This clone was seen a single time. This sequence joins TRBV28 and TRBJ2-1; 10 bases line up with TRBD1. The CDR3 is 15 residues long. Germline CDR1 MDHEN, CDR2 SYDVKM. The trim removed 5 bases at V and 5 bases at J, leaving 6 bases unmatched. CDR3 residues: CASSPGGTGDNEQFF. The CDR3 bases are TGTGCCAGCAGTCCGGGCGGGACAGGGGACAATGAGCAGTTCTTC. Looking up the rest from reference TRBV28 and TRBJ2-1 gives the full variable domain: DVKVTQSSRYLVKRTGEKVFLECVQDMDHENMFWYRQDPGLGLRLIYFSYDVKMKEKGDIPEGYSVSREKKERFSLILESASTNQTSMYLCASSPGGTGDNEQFFGPGTRLTVL.

On this clone itself: Distinct nucleotide sequences in the sample also encode this CDR3. The chain has TRBV27 and TRBJ2-7, with a tentative D call TRBD1 (5 bases). Looked up from germline, CDR1 is MNHEY and CDR2 is SMNVEV (reference sequence). This CDR3 comprises 13 residues. Trimming took 3 bases from V and 3 from J, leaving 9 bases between them. The CDR3 nucleotides are TGTGCCAGCAGTTTCGGTCAGGGCTACGAGCAGTACTTC. It codes for CASSFGQGYEQYF.

The genes are TRBV28 and TRBJ2-1, with 8 positions matching TRBD2. Trimming cost V 6 bases and J 6 bases; bases outside gene matches: 7. Germline V gene sequence: CDR1 MDHEN, CDR2 SYDVKM. The CDR3 consists of 14 residues. CDR3: CASRLSGEGNEQFF. The CDR3 DNA follows: TGTGCCAGCAGGCTTAGCGGGGAAGGCAATGAGCAGTTCTTC.

The V gene is TRBV6-5, the J gene TRBJ2-7, with D hard to call. This CDR3 has 13 residues. V lost 2 bases and J 0 bases, leaving 5 bases between the germline ends. Germline V gene data show CDR1 as MNHEY and CDR2 as SVGAGI. CDR3 nucleotide sequence: TGTGCCAGCAGTTACGCGGTCTCCTACGAGCAGTACTTC. This sequence encodes CASSYAVSYEQYF.

In nucleotides, the CDR3 is TGTGCCAGCAACGGGGTAGCGGGAGGCGTCCACGAGCAGTACTTC. Protein: CASNGVAGGVHEQYF. The chain is built from TRBV28 and TRBJ2-7, with 10 bases fitting TRBD2. Trimming removed 7 bases from V and 5 bases from J; junction bases left unmatched: 11. CDR1 and CDR2 from the germline V gene are MDHEN and SYDVKM. The CDR3 has 15 residues.

The chain recombines TRBV6-4 with TRBJ2-2; TRBD1 agrees at 8 bases. This CDR3 spans 13 amino acids. Per the germline V gene, CDR1 is MRHNA and CDR2 is SNTAGT. J was trimmed by 6 bases and V by 5 bases; bases with no gene match: 2. CDR3 in amino acids: CASSPTGAGELFF. CDR3 coding DNA: TGTGCCAGCAGTCCGACAGGGGCCGGGGAGCTGTTTTTT.

The rearrangement links TRBV27 to TRBJ2-2; 7 bases are a match to TRBD2. V was clipped by 5 bases and J by 5 bases; unmatched bases: 5. CDR1 is MNHEY and CDR2 is SMNVEV in the germline V gene (reference sequence). The CDR3 runs to 14 residues. CDR3 protein: CASSLRGGTGELFF. Written as DNA, the CDR3 is TGTGCCAGCAGTCTACGGGGAGGGACCGGGGAGCTGTTTTTT.

This clone occurred a few times. The chain employs TRBV7-9 and TRBJ2-7, with TRBD2 as a possible D gene (6 bases). The germline V gene encodes CDR1 SEHNR and CDR2 FQNEAQ (reference sequence). The CDR3 covers 15 residues. Trimming removed 1 base at V and 2 bases at J, with 12 bases between. CDR3 nucleotide sequence: TGTGCCAGCAGCTTAGTGCGGGACGGGGCCTACGAGCAGTACTTC. It yields the protein CASSLVRDGAYEQYF.

CDR3 nucleotide sequence: TGTGCCAGCAGCTTCTTGGCGGGGGGGGCCGGAGAGACCCAGTACTTC. Its protein product is CASSFLAGGAGETQYF. The V call is TRBV11-1, the J call TRBJ2-5; 9 bases fit TRBD2. The CDR3 length is 16 residues. V lost 3 bases and J lost 4; bases outside the gene matches: 9. CDR1 is SGHAT, CDR2 FQDESV, per germline (reference sequence).

V usage is TRBV6-1 and J usage is TRBJ1-6; perhaps TRBD1 as D (5 bases). V was trimmed by 2 bases and J by 4 bases, leaving 15 bases between them. Germline lookup yields CDR1 MNHNS and CDR2 SASEGT. The CDR3 consists of 17 residues. This CDR3 reads CASSEKAGRNYNSPLHF. In DNA form, the CDR3 reads TGTGCCAGCAGTGAAAAAGCAGGGCGAAATTATAATTCACCCCTCCACTTT.

Points on this clone: Within the sample, other DNA sequences also encode this same CDR3. The chain has TRBV9 and TRBJ2-3, with D possibly matching TRBD2 (5 bases). In germline, CDR1 is SGDLS, CDR2 YYNGEE. Trimming pared 0 bases from V and 6 bases from J, leaving 11 bases between. The CDR3 has 14 residues. In DNA form, the CDR3 reads TGTGCCAGCAGCGTAGCGGGATCCACCGATACGCAGTATTTT. This gives the protein CASSVAGSTDTQYF.

The V and J genes are TRBV27 and TRBJ2-1, with 10 bases fitting TRBD2. Germline CDR1 is MNHEY and CDR2 is SMNVEV (reference sequence). V lost 1 base, J lost 6 bases, and 6 bases stayed unmatched. CDR3 length: 16 amino acids. Here the CDR3 reads CASSLWPAGGLNEQFF. In DNA, the CDR3 is TGTGCCAGCAGTTTATGGCCAGCGGGAGGGCTCAATGAGCAGTTCTTC.

The chain combines TRBV7-8 with TRBJ2-5, with a possible D match to TRBD1 (6 bases). Trimming cost V 0 bases and J 4 bases, with 12 bases left between them. CDR1 SGHVS and CDR2 FQNEAQ come from the germline V gene. The CDR3 contains 15 residues. The CDR3: CASSLATGRGETQYF. The CDR3 DNA follows: TGTGCCAGCAGCTTAGCCACAGGGCGTGGAGAGACCCAGTACTTC.

This sequence joins TRBV27 and TRBJ2-5, with 8 bases that match TRBD1. Germline CDR1 reads MNHEY; CDR2 reads SMNVEV (reference sequence). With V trimmed by 2 bases and J by 2 bases, 4 bases remained unmatched. CDR3 length: 15 amino acids. The CDR3 loop reads CASSLGTGKQETQYF. CDR3 DNA sequence: TGTGCCAGCAGTTTAGGGACAGGCAAGCAAGAGACCCAGTACTTC.

The V and J genes are TRBV4-2 and TRBJ2-3; weak D call: TRBD2 (8 bases). Germline CDR1 is LGHNA and CDR2 is YNFKEQ. V lost 2 bases and J 6 bases, leaving 30 bases between the germline ends. CDR3 length: 20 residues. This chain's CDR3 is CASSQTGALYDGGAGDTQYF. The CDR3 bases are TGTGCCAGCAGCCAAACAGGGGCCCTCTACGACGGGGGGGCGGGCGATACGCAGTATTTT.